One and the same sample provided the 14 T cell receptor beta chains below, sequenced in a study of radiation and T cells in renal cell carcinoma. Noted time point: blood 4 weeks post-SBRT, at nephrectomy. Treatment specified: 15 Gy SBRT to primary tumor, nephrectomy 4 weeks later. The data were produced by immunoSEQ multiplex PCR, yet TCRdb's version contains in-frame clones alone and is incomplete. The table includes fewer than 200,000 clones, around 89% detected once. The specimen was blood, collected from a patient whose treatment included radiotherapy and nephrectomy. These receptors all stem from a woman in her fifties or sixties with renal cell carcinoma.

This chain connects TRBV4-1 to TRBJ1-1, with 8 bases fitting TRBD1. The CDR3 has 14 residues. The V and J ends lost 0 bases and 4 bases, in that order; junction bases with no gene match: 1. From germline, CDR1 is MGHRA and CDR2 YSYEKL. This chain's CDR3 is CASSQDTGGTEAFF. CDR3 coding DNA: TGCGCCAGCAGCCAAGATACAGGGGGCACTGAAGCTTTCTTT.

The chain links TRBV6-5 to TRBJ1-6; D not certain. The germline CDR1 and CDR2 sequences are MNHEY and SVGAGI. The CDR3 runs to 13 residues. The germline V and J ends were trimmed by 4 bases and 8 bases, with 9 bases remaining between them. The CDR3 DNA is TGTGCCAGCAGTTTAGGACCGGATTCACCCCTCCACTTT. Translating gives CASSLGPDSPLHF.

The chain employs TRBV5-1 and TRBJ2-7, with 9 positions matching TRBD2. Germline CDR1 and CDR2: SGHRS and YFSETQ. J gave up 2 bases and V 0 bases, and 9 bases lay outside the gene matches. The CDR3 has 17 amino acids. CDR3: CASSLVGLTSGAYEQYF. DNA for the CDR3: TGCGCCAGCAGCTTGGTCGGCTTGACTAGCGGCGCCTACGAGCAGTACTTC.

This chain links TRBV30 with TRBJ1-4; TRBD1 matches at 9 bases. The CDR3 consists of 15 residues. V dropped 5 bases and J dropped 0; count of bases not matched to a gene: 4. The germline V gene encodes CDR1 GTSNPN and CDR2 SVGIG (reference sequence). The CDR3, as DNA: TGTGCCTGGGGGACAGGGATAGCAACTAATGAAAAACTGTTTTTT. This sequence encodes CAWGTGIATNEKLFF.

This sequence joins TRBV10-2 and TRBJ2-7, with D hard to call. The V end lost 7 bases, the J end lost 0 bases, and 4 bases lay between the germline ends. This CDR3 is 11 amino acids long. Germline CDR1 reads WSHSY; CDR2 reads SAAADI. The CDR3 DNA reads as TGCGCCAGCACCTCCTCCTACGAGCAGTACTTC. It yields the protein CASTSSYEQYF.

The chain uses TRBV19 and TRBJ2-7; D gene uncertain. Trimming took off 4 bases at V and 5 bases at J, with 15 bases between the two ends. Per the germline V gene, CDR1 is LNHDA and CDR2 is SQIVND (reference sequence). This CDR3 has 14 residues. The CDR3 DNA reads as TGTGCCAGTAGTAGCAAGACCGTTGTTAACGAGCAGTACTTC. It codes for CASSSKTVVNEQYF. Based on the CDR3 plus reference TRBV19 and TRBJ2-7, the full variable domain is DGGITQSPKYLFRKEGQNVTLSCEQNLNHDAMYWYRQDPGQGLRLIYYSQIVNDFQKGDIAEGYSVSREKKESFPLTVTSAQKNPTAFYLCASSSKTVVNEQYFGPGTRLTVT.

The chain links TRBV19 to TRBJ2-7, with D possibly matching TRBD1 (6 bases). The CDR3 length is 13 residues. V dropped 5 bases and J dropped 0 bases, with 8 bases sitting between them. Germline CDR1 LNHDA, CDR2 SQIVND (reference sequence). The CDR3 sequence is CASSGDNSYEQYF. The CDR3 DNA is TGTGCCAGTAGTGGGGACAACTCCTACGAGCAGTACTTC.

The chain links TRBV6-6 to TRBJ1-5; D is perhaps TRBD1 (6 bases). With 7 bases removed from V and 9 bases from J, the gap between germline ends came to 22 bases. The CDR3 extends over 15 amino acids. Germline V gives CDR1 MNHNY, CDR2 SVGAGI (reference sequence). CDR3 DNA sequence: TGTGCCAGCACCATAGGGGGACTCTCGGAGTCGCCCCAGCATTTT. Amino acids: CASTIGGLSESPQHF.

This chain connects TRBV2 to TRBJ1-5, with no clear D. The V gene lost 6 bases and the J gene lost 0 bases, with 15 bases spanning the gap. There are 16 residues in the CDR3. The germline V gene encodes CDR1 SNHLY and CDR2 FYNNEI. CDR3 nucleotides: TGTGCCAGCAGCGGCAAGGCAGCTTATAGCAATCAGCCCCAGCATTTT. This translates into CASSGKAAYSNQPQHF.

This chain joins TRBV10-3 and TRBJ2-3; tentative D call: TRBD2 (7 bases). Trimming stripped 8 bases from V and 4 bases from J, with 16 bases between. Germline V gene sequence: CDR1 ENHRY, CDR2 SYGVKD. CDR3 size: 14 residues. The CDR3 loop reads CAIWGGVGPDTQYF. The CDR3 DNA reads TGTGCCATCTGGGGGGGCGTGGGACCAGATACGCAGTATTTT.

This CDR3 is CASGTSAANTGELFF. The CDR3 DNA reads TGTGCCAGTGGGACTAGCGCTGCGAACACCGGGGAGCTGTTTTTT. The gene calls are TRBV19 and TRBJ2-2, with 10 bases matching TRBD2. The J segment lost 0 bases and the V segment lost 8 bases, leaving 3 bases of the junction unmatched. Germline V CDR1 and CDR2: LNHDA, SQIVND (reference sequence). This CDR3 spans 15 amino acids.

V gene TRBV4-1 combines with J gene TRBJ2-7, with unresolved D. This CDR3 comprises 15 residues. Between the trimmed V and J ends, which lost 0 bases and 5 bases, there was a span of 14 bases. The germline CDR1 and CDR2 sequences are MGHRA and YSYEKL. DNA for the CDR3: TGCGCCAGCAGCCAAGAAGGGCGAGGTTTGGACGAGCAGTACTTC. This encodes CASSQEGRGLDEQYF.

V usage is TRBV18 and J usage is TRBJ1-5, with D possibly being TRBD1 (5 bases). This CDR3 is built from 14 residues. V shed 5 bases and J shed 5 bases, with 13 bases lying between them. Germline CDR1 and CDR2: KGHSH and LQKENI. The CDR3 bases are TGTGCCAGCTCAGGGTCGGGACTAGATCAGCCCCAGCATTTT. Amino acid sequence: CASSGSGLDQPQHF. The full variable domain, completed using reference TRBV18 and TRBJ1-5, is NAGVMQNPRHLVRRRGQEARLRCSPMKGHSHVYWYRQLPEEGLKFMVYLQKENIIDESGMPKERFSAEFPKEGPSILRIQQVVRGDSAAYFCASSGSGLDQPQHFGDGTRLSIL.

The chain combines TRBV2 with TRBJ1-2; D might be TRBD1 (6 bases). V was pared by 5 bases and J by 2 bases, with 12 bases between. Germline V gene data show CDR1 as SNHLY and CDR2 as FYNNEI. The CDR3 is made up of 14 amino acids. The CDR3: CASSRTEKNYGYTF. CDR3 sequence (DNA): TGTGCCAGCAGTAGGACAGAGAAAAACTATGGCTACACCTTC. Looking up the rest from reference TRBV2 and TRBJ1-2 gives the full variable domain: EPEVTQTPSHQVTQMGQEVILRCVPISNHLYFYWYRQILGQKVEFLVSFYNNEISEKSEIFDDQFSVERPDGSNFTLKIRSTKLEDSAMYFCASSRTEKNYGYTFGSGTRLTVV.